This record concerns one T cell receptor (beta chain) sequence. After removal of 4 bases from V and 5 bases from J, the junction contained 8 bases not matched to a gene. The CDR3 runs 15 residues. Per germline, CDR1 LNHDA and CDR2 SQIVND (reference sequence). Assay: immunoSEQ multiplex PCR; the TCRdb copy retains only in-frame clones and omits some. Of under 550,000 clones in the sample, around 96% were seen once. This specimen belongs to a study of shared clonotypes between healthy human individuals. Looking at the study overall: Plates per donor: three CD4 naive, three CD4 memory, two CD8 naive, one CD8 memory.

Sequencing input: naive CD4+ T cells sorted from blood. Documented subset: CD45RA+ positively selected. The clonotype originates from a woman in her twenties or thirties in good health. The chain uses TRBV19 and TRBJ2-1; 7 nucleotides align to TRBD1. As DNA, the CDR3 is TGTGCCAGTAGTACAGACCGGGACAGAAACAATGAGCAGTTCTTC. Its protein is CASSTDRDRNNEQFF.